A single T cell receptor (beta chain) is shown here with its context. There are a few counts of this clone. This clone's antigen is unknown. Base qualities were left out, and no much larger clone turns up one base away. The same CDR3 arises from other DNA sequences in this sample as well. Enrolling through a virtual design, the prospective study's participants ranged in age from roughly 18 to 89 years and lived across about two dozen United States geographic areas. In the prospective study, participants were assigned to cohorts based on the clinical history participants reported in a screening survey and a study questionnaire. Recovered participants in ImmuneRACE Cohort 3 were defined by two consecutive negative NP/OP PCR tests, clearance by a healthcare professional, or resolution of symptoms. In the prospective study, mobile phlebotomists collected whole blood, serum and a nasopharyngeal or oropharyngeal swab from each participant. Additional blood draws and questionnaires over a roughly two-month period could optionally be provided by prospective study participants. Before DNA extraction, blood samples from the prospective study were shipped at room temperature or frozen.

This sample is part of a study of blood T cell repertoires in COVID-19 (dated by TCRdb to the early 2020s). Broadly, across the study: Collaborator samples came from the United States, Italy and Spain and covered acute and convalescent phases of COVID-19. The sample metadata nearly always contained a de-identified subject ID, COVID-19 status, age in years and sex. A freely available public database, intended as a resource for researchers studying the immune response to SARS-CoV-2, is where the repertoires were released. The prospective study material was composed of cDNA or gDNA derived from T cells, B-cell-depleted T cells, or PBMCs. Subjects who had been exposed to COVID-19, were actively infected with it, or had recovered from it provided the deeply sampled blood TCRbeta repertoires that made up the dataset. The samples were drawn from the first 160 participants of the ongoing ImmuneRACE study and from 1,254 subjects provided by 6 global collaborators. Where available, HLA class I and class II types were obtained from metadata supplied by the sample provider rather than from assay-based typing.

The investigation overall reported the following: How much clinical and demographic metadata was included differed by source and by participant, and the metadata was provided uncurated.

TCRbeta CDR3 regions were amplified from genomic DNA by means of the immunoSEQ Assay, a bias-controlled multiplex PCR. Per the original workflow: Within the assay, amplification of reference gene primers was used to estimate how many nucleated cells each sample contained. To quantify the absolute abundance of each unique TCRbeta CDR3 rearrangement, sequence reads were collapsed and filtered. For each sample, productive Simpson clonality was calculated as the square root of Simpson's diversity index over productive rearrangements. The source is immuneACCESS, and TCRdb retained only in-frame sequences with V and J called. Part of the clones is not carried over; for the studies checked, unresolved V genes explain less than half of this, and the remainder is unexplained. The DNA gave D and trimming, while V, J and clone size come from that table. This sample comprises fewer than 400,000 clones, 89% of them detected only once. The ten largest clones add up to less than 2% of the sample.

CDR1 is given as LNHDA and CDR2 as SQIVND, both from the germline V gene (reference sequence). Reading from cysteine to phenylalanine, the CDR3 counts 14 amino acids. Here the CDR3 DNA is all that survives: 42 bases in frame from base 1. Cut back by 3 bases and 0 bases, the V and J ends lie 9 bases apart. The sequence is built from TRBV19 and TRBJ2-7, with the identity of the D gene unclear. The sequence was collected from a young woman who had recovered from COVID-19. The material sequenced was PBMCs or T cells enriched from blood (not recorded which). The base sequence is TGTGCCAGTAGTATCGGTTCCCTCTCCTACGAGCAGTACTTC. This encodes CASSIGSLSYEQYF.